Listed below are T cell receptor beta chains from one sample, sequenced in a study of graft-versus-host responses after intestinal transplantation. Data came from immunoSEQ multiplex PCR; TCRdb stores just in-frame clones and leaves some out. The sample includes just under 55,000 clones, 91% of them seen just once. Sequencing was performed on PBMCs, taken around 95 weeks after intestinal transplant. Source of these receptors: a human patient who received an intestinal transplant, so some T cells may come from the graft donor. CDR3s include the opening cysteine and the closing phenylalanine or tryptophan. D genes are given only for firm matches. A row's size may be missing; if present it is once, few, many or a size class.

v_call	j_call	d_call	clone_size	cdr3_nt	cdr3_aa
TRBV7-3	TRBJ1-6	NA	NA	TGTGCCAGCAGCCCATTTAAAGTCGGTTCACCCCTCCACTTT	CASSPFKVGSPLHF
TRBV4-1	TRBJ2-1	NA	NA	TGCGCCAGCACCCCCGAAGGTGGGGGGGGGCCTGGTGAGCAGTTCTTC	CASTPEGGGGPGEQFF
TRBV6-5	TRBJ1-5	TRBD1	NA	TGTGCCAGCAGTGCGACAGGGGGCGGAGGTCAGCCCCAGCATTTT	CASSATGGGGQPQHF
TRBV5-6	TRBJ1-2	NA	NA	TGTGCCAGCAGCTTGGCAGGGGATGGCTACACCTTC	CASSLAGDGYTF
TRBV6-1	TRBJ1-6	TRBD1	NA	TGTGCCAGCAGTGCCCAGACAGGGAGTCGTAATTCACCCCTCCACTTT	CASSAQTGSRNSPLHF
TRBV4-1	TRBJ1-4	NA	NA	TGCGCCAGCAGCACGCGGGACTTGGCTAATGAAAAACTGTTTTTT	CASSTRDLANEKLFF
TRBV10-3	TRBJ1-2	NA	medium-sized	TGTGCCATCAGTGAGTCGACACAGGTCTATGGCTACACCTTC	CAISESTQVYGYTF
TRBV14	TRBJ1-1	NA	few	TGTGCCAGCAGCCGGCAGGGCTTCACTGAAGCTTTCTTT	CASSRQGFTEAFF
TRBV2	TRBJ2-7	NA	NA	TGTGCCATTAAAAAAGACTTTATCTACGAGCAGTACTTC	CAIKKDFIYEQYF
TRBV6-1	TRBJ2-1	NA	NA	TGTGCCAGCAGTTTTCGGGACGACTTCAATGAGCAGTTCTTC	CASSFRDDFNEQFF
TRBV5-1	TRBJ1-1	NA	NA	TGCGCCAGCAGCTTGACCGGAGGGACGGGAGCTGAAGCTTTCTTT	CASSLTGGTGAEAFF
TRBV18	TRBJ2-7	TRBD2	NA	TGTGCCAGCTCACCCGGACTAGCCGAAGCCTACGAGCAGTACTTC	CASSPGLAEAYEQYF
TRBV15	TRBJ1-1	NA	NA	TGTGCCACCACGGCGGAATCTGAAGCTTTCTTT	CATTAESEAFF
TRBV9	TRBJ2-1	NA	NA	TGTGCCAGCAGCGTAGGGGTAAGCTCCTACAATGAGCAGTTCTTC	CASSVGVSSYNEQFF
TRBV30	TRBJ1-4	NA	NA	TGTGCCTGGAGTCCTACTAATGAAAAACTGTTTTTT	CAWSPTNEKLFF
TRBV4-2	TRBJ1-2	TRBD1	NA	TGTGCCAGCAGTCCAAGGACAGGGCGCAGCTATGGCTACACCTTC	CASSPRTGRSYGYTF
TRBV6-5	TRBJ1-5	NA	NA	TGTGCCAGCAGACAAAGGCCGAATAGCAATCAGCCCCGGCATTTT	CASRQRPNSNQPRHF
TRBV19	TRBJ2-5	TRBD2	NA	TGTGCCAGTAGTATAAGCCTAGCGGGGACAGAGACCCAGTACTTC	CASSISLAGTETQYF
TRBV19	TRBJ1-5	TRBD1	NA	TGTGCCACCCGGTGGGGACAGGGATACTATAGCAATCAGCCCCAGCATTTT	CATRWGQGYYSNQPQHF
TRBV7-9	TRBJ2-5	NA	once	TGTGCCAGCAGCTTAGGTCGGCGGAGACAAGAGACCCAGTACTTC	CASSLGRRRQETQYF
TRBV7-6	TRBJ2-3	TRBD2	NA	TGTAGTAGCGGGGGCACAGATACGCAGTATTTT	CSSGGTDTQYF
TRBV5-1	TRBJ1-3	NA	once	TGCGCCAGCAGCTTTAAAGAAGGGTCCTCTGGAAACACCATATATTTT	CASSFKEGSSGNTIYF
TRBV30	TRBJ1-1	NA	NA	TGTGCCTGGAGTGTACAGGCAGAAGCTTTCTTT	CAWSVQAEAFF
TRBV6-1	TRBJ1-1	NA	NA	TGTGCCAGCACCTTGGGGGGGGTGAACACTGAAGCTTTCTTT	CASTLGGVNTEAFF
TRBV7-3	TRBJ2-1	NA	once	TGTGCCAGCAGCTTAGGCGGGGTTGCCTACAATGAGCAGTTCTTC	CASSLGGVAYNEQFF
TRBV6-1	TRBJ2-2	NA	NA	TGTGCCAGCAGTGGACAGGGAGGGGGCGGGGAGCTGTTTTTT	CASSGQGGGGELFF
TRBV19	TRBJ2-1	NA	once	TGTGCCAGTAGTATAGACTCGCGGGGTGAGCAGTTCTTC	CASSIDSRGEQFF
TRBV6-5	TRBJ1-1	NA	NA	TGTGCCAGCAGTTACCGGGGGGAAGGCGCTGAAGCTTTCTTT	CASSYRGEGAEAFF
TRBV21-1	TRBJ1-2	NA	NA	TGTGCCAGCAGCAACCCCGGGAAGGTTGGCTACACCTTC	CASSNPGKVGYTF
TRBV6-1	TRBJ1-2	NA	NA	TGTGCCAGCAGTCAGTACGGTGGGTATGGCTACACCTTC	CASSQYGGYGYTF
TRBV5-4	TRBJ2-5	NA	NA	TGTGCCAGCAGCTTGGTCCCGGCTAGTGGAGAGACCCAGTACTTC	CASSLVPASGETQYF
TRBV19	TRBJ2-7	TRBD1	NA	TGTGCCAGTAGGAGGACAGGGGGCGGTAGCTACGAGCAGTACTTC	CASRRTGGGSYEQYF
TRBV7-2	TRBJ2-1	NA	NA	TGTGCCAGAATCCACCAAACGAAGTACAATGAGCAGTTCTTC	CARIHQTKYNEQFF
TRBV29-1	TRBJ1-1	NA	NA	TGCGGGATAAGGAAGGCTCAAGCTTTCTTT	CGIRKAQAFF
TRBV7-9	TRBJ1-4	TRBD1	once	TGTGCCAGCAGCTTAGGAAGGGACAGGGCTGAAAAACTGTTTTTT	CASSLGRDRAEKLFF
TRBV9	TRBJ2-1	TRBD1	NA	TGTGCCAGCAGCTTCAGCCCCGGGACAGGGGTGTACAATGAGCAGTTCTTC	CASSFSPGTGVYNEQFF
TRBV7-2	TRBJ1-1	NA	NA	TGTGCCAGCAGGTCAAGATCGAGGGGGACTGAAGCTTTCTTT	CASRSRSRGTEAFF
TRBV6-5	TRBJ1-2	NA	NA	TGTGCCAGCATGGGTCCCATGGAGGTCGGGCGTGGCTACACCTTC	CASMGPMEVGRGYTF
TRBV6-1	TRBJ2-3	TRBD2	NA	TGTGCCAGCCGTAGCGGGGGGGCCACAGATACGCAGTATTTT	CASRSGGATDTQYF
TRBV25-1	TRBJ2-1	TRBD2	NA	TGTGCCAGCAAGCCGAGCGGGGGGCCACAGTTCTTC	CASKPSGGPQFF
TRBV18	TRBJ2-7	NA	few	TGTGCCAGCTCACTCGGGACTCAATTTGGGTACGAGCAGTACTTC	CASSLGTQFGYEQYF
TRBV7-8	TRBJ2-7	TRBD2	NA	TGTGCCAGCAGCTTAACAGTTACGAGCGGGGAACCCTACGAGCAGTACTTC	CASSLTVTSGEPYEQYF
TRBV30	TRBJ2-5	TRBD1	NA	TGTGCTGGCGGACAGGGGGGATTCCAAGAGACCCAGTACTTC	CAGGQGGFQETQYF
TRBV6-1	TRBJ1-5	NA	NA	TGTGCCAGCAGTGAATGGCCACAGGGAAATCAGCCCCAGCATTTT	CASSEWPQGNQPQHF
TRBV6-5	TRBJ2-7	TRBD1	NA	TGTGCCAGCAGTTACTCGACAGGGGGCTACGAGCAGTACTTC	CASSYSTGGYEQYF
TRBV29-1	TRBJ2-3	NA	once	TGCAGCGTTGATTCTTCAGATACGCAGTATTTT	CSVDSSDTQYF
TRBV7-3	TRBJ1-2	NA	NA	TGTGCCAGCAGCTTAGCGGCAGGATCTACCTATGGCTACACCTTC	CASSLAAGSTYGYTF
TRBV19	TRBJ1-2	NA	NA	TGTGCCAGTAGTATACTTCAGGGGCCCTATGGCTACACCTTC	CASSILQGPYGYTF
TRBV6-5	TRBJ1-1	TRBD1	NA	TGTGCCAGCAGTTACTCGGCAGGGGGGTGGCACACTGAAGCTTTCTTT	CASSYSAGGWHTEAFF
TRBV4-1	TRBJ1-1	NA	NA	TGCGCCAGCAGCCAAGCCGAAAGGAACACTGAAGCTTTCTTT	CASSQAERNTEAFF
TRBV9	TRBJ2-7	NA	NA	TGTGCCAGCAGCGTAGCCCCTACATACTACGAGCAGTACTTC	CASSVAPTYYEQYF
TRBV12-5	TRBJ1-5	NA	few	TGTGCTAGTGGTTTGGAGGATAATCAGCCCCAGCATTTT	CASGLEDNQPQHF
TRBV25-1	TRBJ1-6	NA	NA	TGTGCCAGCAGGGCAGCATACTATAATTCACCCCTCCACTTT	CASRAAYYNSPLHF